This TCR beta chain was found in a study of T cells in localized non-small cell lung cancer. Germline CDR1 SGHNT, CDR2 YYREEE (reference sequence). The CDR3 extends over 15 amino acids. V gave up 0 bases and J gave up 4 bases, with 13 bases separating them. Study outcomes and limitations: Uninvolved adjacent lung had more T cell clonality than any other tissue, topping tumor.

Sequenced by immunoSEQ multiplex PCR; TCRdb stores in-frame clones only, minus some. Among about 46,000 clones, about 76% were seen once, and the ten largest hold about a sixth. On this clone itself: Its antigen is still unknown.

The source material was peripheral blood mononuclear cells, sampled before any cancer treatment. The TCR comes from a man aged 35 to 70 with stage III lung adenocarcinoma. V is TRBV5-4 and J is TRBJ1-1; possible D gene TRBD1, 6 bases. The chain's CDR3 is CASSLGGARGTEAFF. DNA of the CDR3: TGTGCCAGCAGCTTGGGGGGGGCTCGAGGCACTGAAGCTTTCTTT.